This is a list of T cell receptor beta chains from one sample in a study of T cells in localized non-small cell lung cancer. Libraries were prepared by immunoSEQ multiplex PCR; TCRdb keeps only in-frame clonotypes and omits some of them. The repertoire holds around 15,000 clones, with around 91% as singletons. Specimen: peripheral blood, collected before any cancer treatment. All receptors derive from a female donor of 60 years or more with stage III squamous cell lung carcinoma. Each CDR3 is given with its conserved first and last residue. The order of the fields is D gene, V gene, clone size, J gene, CDR3 DNA, CDR3 protein. D genes are given only for firm matches. The listing skips clone size in some rows; elsewhere it reads once, few, many or a size class.

D gene: -
V gene: TRBV6-1
clone size: once
J gene: TRBJ2-7
CDR3 DNA: TGTGCCAGCCGCACGGGGACCGCGTTCTACGAGCAGTACTTC
CDR3 protein: CASRTGTAFYEQYF

D gene: TRBD2
V gene: TRBV9
clone size: -
J gene: TRBJ2-3
CDR3 DNA: TGTGCCAGCAGCGTAGCCCGCGAGGGAGCTAGCGGGGGGAACGGAACGCAGTATTTT
CDR3 protein: CASSVAREGASGGNGTQYF

D gene: -
V gene: TRBV30
clone size: -
J gene: TRBJ2-3
CDR3 DNA: TGTGCCTGGGCCGGGACACCGGTCGATACGCAGTATTTT
CDR3 protein: CAWAGTPVDTQYF

D gene: -
V gene: TRBV2
clone size: -
J gene: TRBJ1-4
CDR3 DNA: TGTGCCAGCAGTGAGGGAGGGAGAAAGGTAAAACTGTTTTTT
CDR3 protein: CASSEGGRKVKLFF

D gene: TRBD1
V gene: TRBV6-5
clone size: -
J gene: TRBJ2-7
CDR3 DNA: TGTGCCAGCAGTTACTTTGCCGGGACAGGGTCCTACGAGCAGTACTTC
CDR3 protein: CASSYFAGTGSYEQYF

D gene: TRBD2
V gene: TRBV5-4
clone size: once
J gene: TRBJ2-2
CDR3 DNA: TGTGCCAGCAGCTCAAGTAGCGGGAGAAACACCGGGGAGCTGTTTTTT
CDR3 protein: CASSSSSGRNTGELFF

D gene: -
V gene: TRBV2
clone size: few
J gene: TRBJ2-7
CDR3 DNA: TGTGCCAGCAGTGAACAAGCAGGGCTCTACGAGCAGTACTTC
CDR3 protein: CASSEQAGLYEQYF

D gene: -
V gene: TRBV9
clone size: medium-sized
J gene: TRBJ1-3
CDR3 DNA: TGTGCCAGCAGCGTAGGACTAACCCTGGACTCTGGAAACACCATATATTTT
CDR3 protein: CASSVGLTLDSGNTIYF

D gene: TRBD1
V gene: TRBV14
clone size: -
J gene: TRBJ1-2
CDR3 DNA: TGTGCCAGCAGCCAAGGACACAGGGGGGAGGGCTACACCTTC
CDR3 protein: CASSQGHRGEGYTF

D gene: -
V gene: TRBV6-5
clone size: -
J gene: TRBJ2-2
CDR3 DNA: TGTGCCAGCAGTCCAGGACTCCCCGGGGAGCTGTTTTTT
CDR3 protein: CASSPGLPGELFF

D gene: TRBD1
V gene: TRBV6-1
clone size: -
J gene: TRBJ2-7
CDR3 DNA: TGTGCCAGCAGTGTTCAGACAGGGCAACCCTACGAGCAGTACTTC
CDR3 protein: CASSVQTGQPYEQYF

D gene: -
V gene: TRBV18
clone size: -
J gene: TRBJ1-5
CDR3 DNA: TGTGCCAGCTCCCAGACACATGATCAACCCCAGCATTTT
CDR3 protein: CASSQTHDQPQHF

D gene: TRBD1
V gene: TRBV4-1
clone size: -
J gene: TRBJ1-5
CDR3 DNA: TGCGCCAGCAGCCACCCTGGGACAGGAGTTCAGCCCCAGCATTTT
CDR3 protein: CASSHPGTGVQPQHF

D gene: -
V gene: TRBV19
clone size: -
J gene: TRBJ1-5
CDR3 DNA: TGTGCCAGTAGTTCCGGGCGTGATCAGCCCCAGCATTTT
CDR3 protein: CASSSGRDQPQHF

D gene: -
V gene: TRBV9
clone size: -
J gene: TRBJ1-1
CDR3 DNA: TGTGCCAGCAGCGCATTACAGGGAAACACTGAAGCTTTCTTT
CDR3 protein: CASSALQGNTEAFF

D gene: TRBD2
V gene: TRBV6-4
clone size: -
J gene: TRBJ2-1
CDR3 DNA: TGTGCCAGCAGTGAAACTAGCGGGACTTCGGATGAGCAGTTCTTC
CDR3 protein: CASSETSGTSDEQFF

D gene: -
V gene: TRBV2
clone size: -
J gene: TRBJ1-4
CDR3 DNA: TGTGCCAGCTCGCGGGACACCCTTAATGAAAAACTGTTTTTT
CDR3 protein: CASSRDTLNEKLFF

D gene: TRBD2
V gene: TRBV11-3
clone size: -
J gene: TRBJ2-3
CDR3 DNA: TGTGCCAGCAGCTTAGGGGCGGGAGTCGCAGATACGCAGTATTTT
CDR3 protein: CASSLGAGVADTQYF

D gene: TRBD2
V gene: TRBV5-1
clone size: -
J gene: TRBJ2-1
CDR3 DNA: TGCGCCAGCAGCATTCGGGGGGGCTCCTACAATGAGCAGTTCTTC
CDR3 protein: CASSIRGGSYNEQFF

D gene: -
V gene: TRBV2
clone size: -
J gene: TRBJ2-7
CDR3 DNA: TGTGCCAGCACGAGGGACTTCAGCTCCTACGAGCAGTACTTC
CDR3 protein: CASTRDFSSYEQYF

D gene: -
V gene: TRBV7-9
clone size: -
J gene: TRBJ1-6
CDR3 DNA: TGTGCCAGCAGCTTAGGGGGGCGTACGAATTCACCCCTCCACTTT
CDR3 protein: CASSLGGRTNSPLHF

D gene: -
V gene: TRBV2
clone size: -
J gene: TRBJ1-1
CDR3 DNA: TGTGCCAGCCGGGGATACCTCCCTGAAGCTTTCTTT
CDR3 protein: CASRGYLPEAFF

D gene: -
V gene: TRBV2
clone size: -
J gene: TRBJ2-4
CDR3 DNA: TGTGCCAGCAAGCTAGAGCGGTTTCAGTACTTC
CDR3 protein: CASKLERFQYF

D gene: -
V gene: TRBV2
clone size: -
J gene: TRBJ1-5
CDR3 DNA: TGTGCCAGCAGTGAATCAGGGGCCGATCAGCCCCAGCATTTT
CDR3 protein: CASSESGADQPQHF

D gene: -
V gene: TRBV19
clone size: -
J gene: TRBJ2-5
CDR3 DNA: TGTGCCAGTAGTCCAGGGGAAGAGACCCAGTACTTC
CDR3 protein: CASSPGEETQYF

D gene: TRBD2
V gene: TRBV5-1
clone size: -
J gene: TRBJ2-3
CDR3 DNA: TGCGCCAGCAGCTCCCAGACTAGCGGGGGGGCGGGTACGCAGTATTTT
CDR3 protein: CASSSQTSGGAGTQYF

D gene: -
V gene: TRBV21-1
clone size: -
J gene: TRBJ2-4
CDR3 DNA: TGTGCCAGCAGCAATATGACGGGGTTAAGCCGAGGTATCGGCAAAAACATTCAGTACTTC
CDR3 protein: CASSNMTGLSRGIGKNIQYF

D gene: TRBD2
V gene: TRBV7-8
clone size: -
J gene: TRBJ2-5
CDR3 DNA: TGTGCCAGCAGCTTGTTCCTTCTAGCGGGGGGAAAGGAGACCCAGTACTTC
CDR3 protein: CASSLFLLAGGKETQYF

D gene: -
V gene: TRBV6-5
clone size: -
J gene: TRBJ1-1
CDR3 DNA: TGTGCCAGCAGTTACACTCCTACCGGGGCTAGAGGTGAAGCTTTCTTT
CDR3 protein: CASSYTPTGARGEAFF

D gene: -
V gene: TRBV7-8
clone size: -
J gene: TRBJ1-1
CDR3 DNA: TGTGCCAGCAGCGCGGGAGTCCGGCTGGATAACACTGAAGCTTTCTTT
CDR3 protein: CASSAGVRLDNTEAFF

D gene: TRBD1
V gene: TRBV7-9
clone size: -
J gene: TRBJ2-2
CDR3 DNA: TGTGCCGCTGCGCAGGGGGCAAAGAATGACGGGGAGCTGTTTTTT
CDR3 protein: CAAAQGAKNDGELFF

D gene: TRBD2
V gene: TRBV4-1
clone size: large
J gene: TRBJ2-1
CDR3 DNA: TGCGCCAGCAGCCGGACTAGCGGGAGTCTGAATGAGCAGTTCTTC
CDR3 protein: CASSRTSGSLNEQFF

D gene: -
V gene: TRBV6-1
clone size: -
J gene: TRBJ1-2
CDR3 DNA: TGTGCCAGCAGTGAAGAAGGGCAGATCGTAGCGTTTTTCTATGGCTACACCTTC
CDR3 protein: CASSEEGQIVAFFYGYTF

D gene: -
V gene: TRBV6-6
clone size: -
J gene: TRBJ1-3
CDR3 DNA: TGTGCCAGCGGGAGGAGAGGCACGGACACCATATATTTT
CDR3 protein: CASGRRGTDTIYF

D gene: -
V gene: TRBV19
clone size: -
J gene: TRBJ1-4
CDR3 DNA: TGTGCCAGTAGTACAGGACAGCTTAATGAAAAACTGTTTTTT
CDR3 protein: CASSTGQLNEKLFF

D gene: TRBD1
V gene: TRBV4-2
clone size: once
J gene: TRBJ1-1
CDR3 DNA: TGTGCCAGCAGCCAGACCTGGACAGGGCAGGCTGAAGCTTTCTTT
CDR3 protein: CASSQTWTGQAEAFF

D gene: TRBD2
V gene: TRBV19
clone size: -
J gene: TRBJ2-1
CDR3 DNA: TGTGCCAGTAGTCCGGAAGCCCCGGGACTAGCGGGAGCGAGTAATGAGCAGTTCTTC
CDR3 protein: CASSPEAPGLAGASNEQFF

D gene: -
V gene: TRBV5-1
clone size: -
J gene: TRBJ1-2
CDR3 DNA: TGCGCCAGCAGCTTGGAACAGGGACTGAACTATGGCTACACCTTC
CDR3 protein: CASSLEQGLNYGYTF

D gene: -
V gene: TRBV5-1
clone size: once
J gene: TRBJ1-1
CDR3 DNA: TGCGCCAGCAGCTTGTGGGGGAGAGACACTGAAGCTTTCTTT
CDR3 protein: CASSLWGRDTEAFF

D gene: -
V gene: TRBV6-1
clone size: -
J gene: TRBJ1-2
CDR3 DNA: TGTGCCAGCAGTGATGAGGCCGGGGGCGCCGGAGGCTACACCTTC
CDR3 protein: CASSDEAGGAGGYTF

D gene: -
V gene: TRBV2
clone size: -
J gene: TRBJ1-1
CDR3 DNA: TGTGCCAGCAGTGAAGCTCAAGCCGGGAACACTGAAGCTTTCTTT
CDR3 protein: CASSEAQAGNTEAFF

D gene: TRBD2
V gene: TRBV9
clone size: -
J gene: TRBJ2-2
CDR3 DNA: TGTGCCAGCAGCGTAACAGCGGGACTCAATTCTGCTGGGGAGCTGTTTTTT
CDR3 protein: CASSVTAGLNSAGELFF

D gene: -
V gene: TRBV7-6
clone size: -
J gene: TRBJ2-1
CDR3 DNA: TGTGCCAGCAGCTTATCGAGCAATGAGCAGTTCTTC
CDR3 protein: CASSLSSNEQFF

D gene: -
V gene: TRBV7-2
clone size: -
J gene: TRBJ2-5
CDR3 DNA: TGTGCCAGCAGCCTACTATGGGGAAAACAAGAGACCCAGTACTTC
CDR3 protein: CASSLLWGKQETQYF

D gene: -
V gene: TRBV30
clone size: -
J gene: TRBJ1-4
CDR3 DNA: TGTGCCTGGAGCGCCTTAAAAGCTAATGAAAAACTGTTTTTT
CDR3 protein: CAWSALKANEKLFF

D gene: -
V gene: TRBV27
clone size: -
J gene: TRBJ2-1
CDR3 DNA: TGTGCCAGCAGTTTAAGGGACGTTTACAATGAGCAGTTCTTC
CDR3 protein: CASSLRDVYNEQFF

D gene: TRBD2
V gene: TRBV5-1
clone size: -
J gene: TRBJ2-5
CDR3 DNA: TGCGCCAGCAGCCCCGGGACTAGCGGCTATAAAGAGACCCAGTACTTC
CDR3 protein: CASSPGTSGYKETQYF

D gene: -
V gene: TRBV7-3
clone size: -
J gene: TRBJ2-3
CDR3 DNA: TGTGCCAGCAGCCCCATTCTAAGCACAGATACGCAGTATTTT
CDR3 protein: CASSPILSTDTQYF

D gene: -
V gene: TRBV21-1
clone size: -
J gene: TRBJ1-3
CDR3 DNA: TGTGCCAGCAGCAAACGGGGTATCAGTTTCCTAACAGGGGGAAACACCATATATTTT
CDR3 protein: CASSKRGISFLTGGNTIYF

D gene: -
V gene: TRBV15
clone size: -
J gene: TRBJ1-6
CDR3 DNA: TGTGCCACCAGCATCCGTACGGGGGATTCACCCCTCCACTTT
CDR3 protein: CATSIRTGDSPLHF

D gene: TRBD1
V gene: TRBV5-6
clone size: -
J gene: TRBJ1-2
CDR3 DNA: TGTGCCAGCAGCCTACCGGGACAGGGGCGTCACTATGGCTACACCTTC
CDR3 protein: CASSLPGQGRHYGYTF

D gene: TRBD2
V gene: TRBV4-2
clone size: -
J gene: TRBJ2-3
CDR3 DNA: TGTGCCAGCAGCCAAGGAGCGGGCGGGGGGGCAGATACGCAGTATTTT
CDR3 protein: CASSQGAGGGADTQYF

D gene: -
V gene: TRBV18
clone size: once
J gene: TRBJ1-5
CDR3 DNA: TGTGCCAGCTCCCAGACACATGATCAGCCCCAGCATTTT
CDR3 protein: CASSQTHDQPQHF

D gene: TRBD2
V gene: TRBV11-3
clone size: -
J gene: TRBJ2-3
CDR3 DNA: TGTGCCAGCAGCTTAGATGGGGGGGCAGATACGCAGTATTTT
CDR3 protein: CASSLDGGADTQYF

D gene: -
V gene: TRBV5-5
clone size: -
J gene: TRBJ1-1
CDR3 DNA: TGTGCCAGCAGCTTGGCCACGACGGGAACATTGAACACTGAAGCTTTCTTT
CDR3 protein: CASSLATTGTLNTEAFF